The following is a T cell receptor beta chain sequence with its context. The data derive from a study of T cell responses to AZD1222 COVID-19 vaccine. Using immunoSEQ multiplex PCR, the repertoire was profiled, and TCRdb retains in-frame clones only, with some absent. The sample yields under 150,000 clones, 88% seen once. The junction had 10 bases not matched to a gene; V was cut back by 2 bases and J by 5 bases. This CDR3 has 16 amino acids. Germline CDR1 and CDR2: MDHEN and SYDVKM. This material consisted of peripheral blood, taken on day 0 of AZD1222 vaccination. The receptor's source is an adult in good health. The V call is TRBV28, the J call TRBJ2-7; TRBD2 aligns across 9 bases. CDR3 bases: TGTGCCAGCAGTTTAGGGGGCGGGAGGGCAACCCACGAGCAGTACTTC. This encodes CASSLGGGRATHEQYF.